Listed here are 29 T cell receptor beta chains from one sample, sequenced in a study of T cells in Graves' hyperthyroidism and ophthalmopathy. RNA transcripts provided the source from which TCR beta CDR3 regions were amplified. Using the HTBI primer set, a first-round RT-PCR was run on the TCR CDR3. MiXCR, run by TCRdb on the multiplex PCR reads, gives a single entry per CDR3 protein. The top ten hold 8.2% of the sample, which has under 700,000 distinct CDR3 sequences, about 43% seen once. The sample comprised peripheral blood or thyroid tissue (not recorded which). The source of these receptors is a woman aged 18-29 years with Graves' hyperthyroidism.

In its sample, this clonotype was seen a few times. The rearrangement uses TRBV10-1 and TRBJ2-2, with D possibly matching TRBD1 (7 bases). The CDR3 contains 13 residues. Germline assignment: CDR1 WNHNN and CDR2 SYGVQD (reference sequence). V was cut by 7 bases and J by 5 bases, with 11 bases left in between. The CDR3 coding sequence is TGCGCCAGCACCTCAGGGGGGACCGGGGAGCTGTTTTTT. This encodes CASTSGGTGELFF.

The chain joins TRBV13 to TRBJ2-5; TRBD2 aligns across 10 bases. From germline, CDR1 is PRHDT and CDR2 FYEKMQ (reference sequence). The CDR3 loop spans 18 amino acids. V shed 5 bases and J 2 bases; nucleotides not matched to a gene: 14. CDR3 protein: CASSPKRLAGVSQETQYF. The CDR3 DNA sequence: TGTGCCAGCAGCCCGAAGCGGCTAGCGGGAGTCTCACAAGAGACCCAGTACTTC.

The V gene is TRBV29-1, the J gene TRBJ1-5; 7 bases agree with TRBD1. Germline V CDR1 and CDR2: SQVTM, ANQGSEA. The CDR3 is 13 amino acids. The CDR3 loop is CSAEGQLNQPQHF. CDR3 in DNA: TGCAGTGCTGAGGGACAGCTAAATCAGCCCCAGCATTTT.

This clonotype was seen more than once but under ten times. V gene TRBV5-1 combines with J gene TRBJ1-5; the D is unclear. The germline V gene encodes CDR1 SGHRS and CDR2 YFSETQ. The CDR3 has 15 amino acids. V lost 0 bases and J lost 2, with 9 bases in between. CDR3 in amino acids: CASSLADGRNQPQHF. CDR3 DNA: TGCGCCAGCAGCTTGGCCGATGGGCGCAATCAGCCCCAGCATTTT.

The chain couples TRBV7-9 to TRBJ1-5, with D possibly TRBD1 on 5 matching bases. Trimming left V 1 base short and J 0 bases short, with 16 bases between. The germline V gene encodes CDR1 SEHNR and CDR2 FQNEAQ (reference sequence). This CDR3 comprises 18 residues. This chain's CDR3 is CASSLVGVRGYSNQPQHF. As DNA, the CDR3 is TGTGCCAGCAGCTTAGTAGGGGTGAGGGGCTATAGCAATCAGCCCCAGCATTTT.

This clonotype has a count of ten or more. The CDR3: CASSEWATNEKLFF. CDR3 nucleotide sequence: TGTGCCAGCAGTGAATGGGCAACTAATGAAAAACTGTTTTTT. J is TRBJ1-4 and V is TRBV2; D not certain. This CDR3 contains 14 residues. V lost 2 bases and J lost 0, with 4 bases in between. Looked up from germline, CDR1 is SNHLY and CDR2 is FYNNEI.

This clonotype was counted a few times. The CDR3 reads CASSLRTQDTYGYTF. For the CDR3, the DNA is TGCGCCAGCAGTCTCCGGACACAGGACACCTATGGCTACACCTTC. The rearrangement links TRBV5-1 to TRBJ1-2; possibly TRBD1 for D (5 bases). The CDR3 totals 15 residues. Trimming removed 5 bases from V and 4 bases from J, with 18 bases in between. Germline CDR1 is SGHRS and CDR2 is YFSETQ.

This clonotype has a handful of counts. The gene calls are TRBV20-1 and TRBJ1-2; 7 bases are a match to TRBD1. Germline V CDR1 and CDR2: DFQATT, SNEGSKA (reference sequence). The CDR3 spans 14 residues. With V trimmed by 3 bases and J by 1 base, 5 bases remained unmatched. The CDR3 reads CSASPGTVNYGYTF. The CDR3, as DNA: TGCAGTGCTAGTCCCGGGACAGTTAACTATGGCTACACCTTC.

V gene TRBV12-5 combines with J gene TRBJ2-7; perhaps TRBD2 as D (5 bases). The CDR3 runs 12 residues. The germline gives CDR1 LGHNT, CDR2 FRNRAP. V was clipped by 6 bases and J by 6 bases, with 12 bases between them. This chain's CDR3 is CASGAGASEQYF. The CDR3, as DNA: TGTGCTAGTGGCGCGGGTGCCTCCGAGCAGTACTTC.

The chain joins TRBV12-3 or TRBV12-4 to TRBJ2-5, with 11 bases identical to TRBD1. With V trimmed by 3 bases and J by 9 bases, 12 bases remained unmatched. The CDR3 is 16 amino acids. This CDR3 is CASSFRTGGDGLAQYF. The CDR3, as DNA: TGTGCCAGCAGTTTTCGGACAGGGGGCGATGGCTTGGCCCAGTACTTC.

This clonotype was seen a handful of times. This rearrangement joins TRBV20-1 to TRBJ2-7; 9 bases are a match to TRBD2. The CDR3 spans 17 residues. Germline trimming cut 0 bases from V and 7 bases from J; bases unmatched to any gene: 16. The germline gives CDR1 DFQATT, CDR2 SNEGSKA (reference sequence). The CDR3 is CSARDNLAGTASGEQYF. The CDR3 nucleotides read TGCAGTGCTAGAGATAACCTAGCGGGAACGGCAAGTGGGGAGCAGTACTTC.

The chain recombines TRBV15 with TRBJ1-2; 8 bases line up with TRBD1. J lost 5 bases, V lost 3 bases, and 5 bases had no gene match. This CDR3 spans 14 amino acids. The germline V gene has CDR1 LNHNV and CDR2 YYDKDF (reference sequence). DNA for the CDR3: TGTGCCACCAGCAGGACAGGGGCGGGGTATGGCTACACCTTC. Its translation is CATSRTGAGYGYTF.

This clonotype has at least ten counts. The chain links TRBV29-1 to TRBJ1-1; 7 nucleotides agree with TRBD1. V shed 5 bases and J 6 bases; nucleotides not matched to a gene: 9. The germline V gene has CDR1 SQVTM and CDR2 ANQGSEA. The CDR3 loop spans 13 amino acids. Here the CDR3 reads CSVHTGVMAEAFF. The CDR3 DNA is TGCAGCGTTCACACAGGGGTAATGGCTGAAGCTTTCTTT.

V usage is TRBV24-1 and J usage is TRBJ2-2; D ambiguous. CDR3 size: 10 residues. Germline CDR1 and CDR2: KGHDR and SFDVKD. The V gene lost 11 bases and the J gene lost 13 bases, with 13 bases spanning the gap. As DNA, the CDR3 is TGTGCCAGCCCCCCAAGCCGGCTGTTTTTT. As protein: CASPPSRLFF.

V and J are TRBV29-1 and TRBJ1-2, with D uncertain. This CDR3 has 12 residues. Germline lookup yields CDR1 SQVTM and CDR2 ANQGSEA. Trimming removed 0 bases from V and 4 bases from J, with 6 bases in between. The CDR3 reads CSVEEGAYGYTF. The CDR3 coding sequence is TGCAGCGTTGAAGAGGGAGCCTATGGCTACACCTTC.

The chain joins TRBV10-3 to TRBJ2-6, with 10 bases lining up with TRBD1. Germline V lookup: CDR1 ENHRY, CDR2 SYGVKD. V shed 0 bases, J shed 0 bases, and the junction held 2 bases outside the gene matches. CDR3 length: 18 amino acids. CDR3 nucleotides: TGTGCCATCAGTGAGTCTTGGACAGGGGGCTCTGGGGCCAACGTCCTGACTTTC. This gives the protein CAISESWTGGSGANVLTF.

On this clonotype itself: Possible read error: a much larger clone is one base away. This chain links TRBV14 with TRBJ2-7; TRBD1 aligns across 7 bases. The germline gives CDR1 SGHDN, CDR2 FVKESK. The CDR3 is 13 residues long. The CDR3 region is CASSQDRSGEQHF. The CDR3 DNA sequence: TGTGCCAGCAGCCAGGACAGGTCCGGAGAGCAGCACTTC.

This clonotype was detected only once. CDR3 residues: CATSAGGEGGSPETQYF. The CDR3 nucleotides read TGTGCCACCAGTGCTGGGGGTGAGGGCGGGAGCCCAGAGACCCAGTACTTC. The gene calls are TRBV24-1 and TRBJ2-5; TRBD2 matches at 7 bases. The V and J ends lost 5 bases and 4 bases, in that order; junction bases with no gene match: 15. CDR1 KGHDR and CDR2 SFDVKD come from the germline V gene. The CDR3 contains 17 residues.

This clonotype has only a few counts. This rearrangement joins TRBV7-3 to TRBJ2-2; weak D call: TRBD2 (7 bases). V lost 6 bases and J lost 7, with 18 bases in between. The CDR3 has 15 amino acids. Per the germline V gene, CDR1 is SGHTA and CDR2 is FQGTGA. Here the CDR3 reads CASSDSAGAGGELFF. CDR3 sequence (DNA): TGTGCCAGCAGTGACTCGGCGGGGGCCGGCGGGGAGCTGTTTTTT.

This chain links TRBV10-3 with TRBJ1-2; D is uncertain. The CDR3 length is 12 residues. Trimming shortened V by 9 bases and J by 3 bases, and 11 bases separated the two germline ends. Germline V lookup: CDR1 ENHRY, CDR2 SYGVKD. This CDR3 is CAMEGQDYGYTF. The CDR3 bases are TGTGCCATGGAGGGCCAAGACTATGGCTACACCTTC.

J is TRBJ2-7 and V is TRBV14; 7 nucleotides match TRBD2. V trimming: 3 bases; J trimming: 7 bases; junction bases outside the gene matches: 9. The CDR3 has 14 residues. Germline CDR1 SGHDN, CDR2 FVKESK. CDR3 nucleotide sequence: TGTGCCAGCAGCCATCGGGGGACCGGGGGGGAGCAGTACTTC. It yields the protein CASSHRGTGGEQYF.

In this sample, this clonotype turned up many times. The junction departs from the called germline gene at one end, perhaps through a read error. V is TRBV12-3 or TRBV12-4 and J is TRBJ2-5; D might be TRBD2 (5 bases). This CDR3 region has 11 residues. As DNA, the CDR3 is TGTGCCAGCAGCTTAGCGGAGACCCAGTACTTC. It encodes CASSLAETQYF.

The chain has TRBV29-1 and TRBJ2-5; no clear D gene. The J call could be wrong; TRBJ2-7 is a better fit for the DNA end. CDR3 length: 10 amino acids. The V gene's germline CDR1 is SQVTM and CDR2 ANQGSEA. CDR3 DNA: TGCAGCGTAGGGTTTTACGAGCAGTACTTC. It is translated as CSVGFYEQYF.

V is TRBV7-2 and J is TRBJ1-5, with D possibly matching TRBD1 (6 bases). Trimming cost V 4 bases and J 1 base, with 14 bases left between them. The CDR3 loop spans 16 amino acids. CDR1 and CDR2 from the germline V gene are SGHTA and FQGNSA. The CDR3 protein is CASSYIKGGSNQPQHF. DNA for the CDR3: TGTGCCAGCAGCTATATTAAGGGGGGCAGCAATCAGCCCCAGCATTTT.

Comments on this clonotype: A read error may explain this, as a much larger clone is one base away. This chain joins TRBV7-2 and TRBJ2-6, with 10 nucleotides matching TRBD1. This CDR3 is 17 amino acids long. Germline CDR1 SGHTA, CDR2 FQGNSA. CDR3 amino acids: CASSDSTGGSGANALTF. CDR3 sequence (DNA): TGTGCCAGCAGTGACTCGACAGGGGGCTCTGGGGCCAACGCCCTGACTTTC.

The chain has TRBV11-2 and TRBJ1-4, with D uncertain. Germline V gene sequence: CDR1 SGHAT, CDR2 FQNNGV. V was pared by 4 bases and J by 0 bases, with 9 bases between. This CDR3 is 15 amino acids long. CDR3 DNA: TGTGCCAGCAGCTCTGGCATTACAACTAATGAAAAACTGTTTTTT. The encoded protein is CASSSGITTNEKLFF.

This clonotype has only one observation. The chain carries TRBV7-3 and TRBJ1-1; 8 bases map to TRBD1. Germline CDR1 reads SGHTA; CDR2 reads FQGTGA. The CDR3 length is 15 residues. Unmatched junction bases numbered 3, after V lost 3 bases and J lost 0 bases. CDR3 region: CASSLDREMNTEAFF. The CDR3 DNA reads TGTGCCAGCAGCTTGGACAGGGAGATGAACACTGAAGCTTTCTTT.

There are a few counts of this clonotype. The chain uses TRBV5-1 and TRBJ1-1, with 7 bases that match TRBD1. V shed 3 bases, J shed 1 base, and the junction held 6 bases outside the gene matches. The CDR3 spans 15 residues. CDR1 is SGHRS, CDR2 YFSETQ, per germline. CDR3 amino acids: CASSSRQGGNTEAFF. CDR3 bases: TGCGCCAGCAGCTCCAGACAGGGAGGGAACACTGAAGCTTTCTTT.

V and J are TRBV5-1 and TRBJ1-5, with D unresolved. V lost 6 bases and J 7 bases, leaving 14 bases between the germline ends. In germline, CDR1 is SGHRS, CDR2 YFSETQ. There are 13 residues in the CDR3. The CDR3 DNA reads as TGCGCCAGCAACCTCCGGGGTTTCCAGCCCCAGCATTTT. It is translated as CASNLRGFQPQHF.